These 20 T cell receptor beta chains came from one sample sequenced in a study of Graves' ophthalmopathy and Graves' hyperthyroidism. RNA transcripts were the source from which TCR beta CDR3 regions were amplified. RT-PCR was first run with HTBI primers, then multiplex PCR in a second round. Using its own MiXCR run on the multiplex PCR reads, TCRdb lists one record per CDR3 protein. The data contain hundreds of thousands of distinct CDR3 sequences, about 24% of them singletons. Input material: peripheral blood. These receptors originate from a woman aged 18-29 years with stable Graves' hyperthyroidism. Some clones in this sample may be carry-over from other donors' samples.

This clonotype was seen many times. CDR3 sequence: CASSQGHGKETQYF. The CDR3 nucleotides read TGTGCCAGCAGCCAGGGACATGGAAAAGAGACCCAGTACTTC. The chain joins TRBV5-5 to TRBJ2-5; maybe TRBD1 (6 bases). V gave up 4 bases and J gave up 3 bases, with 13 bases separating them. This CDR3 region has 14 residues. Germline loops: CDR1 SGHKS, CDR2 YYEKEE (reference sequence).

V gene TRBV10-2 combines with J gene TRBJ2-5; 9 positions match TRBD2. Trimming removed 3 bases from V and 2 bases from J; junction bases left unmatched: 4. This CDR3 is 15 amino acids long. Germline CDR1 reads WSHSY; CDR2 reads SAAADI. The DNA for the CDR3 is TGCGCCAGCAGTGAAACTAGCGGGCTACAAGAGACCCAGTACTTC. Residues: CASSETSGLQETQYF.

This clonotype was seen many times. V usage is TRBV12-3 or TRBV12-4 and J usage is TRBJ1-6; TRBD1 is a possible D gene (5 bases). The CDR3 is 18 residues long. Trimming cost V 6 bases and J 0 bases, with 18 bases left between them. The CDR3 loop reads CASSHDRDRDSYNSPLHF. DNA of the CDR3: TGTGCCAGCAGCCATGACCGGGACCGAGACTCCTATAATTCACCCCTCCACTTT.

This clonotype has just a few counts. J is TRBJ2-5 and V is TRBV29-1, with a tentative D call TRBD1 (6 bases). The V gene lost 6 bases and the J gene lost 2 bases, with 13 bases spanning the gap. Germline loops: CDR1 SQVTM, CDR2 ANQGSEA. The CDR3 loop spans 13 amino acids. The CDR3 nucleotides are TGCAGCGTGGACGCGACAGGTCAAGAGACCCAGTACTTC. It encodes CSVDATGQETQYF.

The chain links TRBV6-1 to TRBJ1-1, with TRBD1 matching over 7 bases. CDR3 length: 12 residues. Looked up from germline, CDR1 is MNHNS and CDR2 is SASEGT. After removal of 7 bases from V and 12 bases from J, the junction contained 11 bases not matched to a gene. The CDR3 region has the DNA TGTGCCAGCATTGGTCAAGGGGGCGTAACTTTCTTT. This encodes CASIGQGGVTFF.

The chain joins TRBV24-1 to TRBJ2-2; D call uncertain. The V end was cut by 5 bases, the J end by 2 bases, with 14 bases between. The CDR3 contains 16 residues. The germline V gene has CDR1 KGHDR and CDR2 SFDVKD. The CDR3 nucleotides are TGTGCCACCAGTGGCTTGCGCAGGCGAAACACCGGGGAGCTGTTTTTT. Its translation is CATSGLRRRNTGELFF.

This clonotype was seen many times. J is TRBJ2-7 and V is TRBV29-1; D is unresolved. Germline V gene data show CDR1 as SQVTM and CDR2 as ANQGSEA. This CDR3 has 15 residues. The V gene lost 3 bases and the J gene lost 2 bases, with 17 bases spanning the gap. The CDR3 nucleotides are TGCAGCGTTGATGGTGCGGAACCCAATCCCTACGAGCAGTACTTC. It specifies CSVDGAEPNPYEQYF.

V and J are TRBV29-1 and TRBJ1-1; 7 positions match TRBD1. Germline V gene sequence: CDR1 SQVTM, CDR2 ANQGSEA. V dropped 8 bases and J dropped 5; count of bases not matched to a gene: 11. The CDR3 is 13 residues long. The CDR3 region has the DNA TGCAGCTCCCGGGACAGTGGAGAGACTGAAGCTTTCTTT. It specifies CSSRDSGETEAFF.

For this clonotype: The junction departs from germline at one end; a sequencing error may be responsible. This sequence joins TRBV28 and TRBJ1-1; D is perhaps TRBD1 (6 bases). The germline CDR1 and CDR2 sequences are MDHEN and SYDVKM. The CDR3 is 14 amino acids. CDR3 in amino acids: CASSLTRGNTGAFF. In nucleotides, the CDR3 is TGTGCCAGCAGTTTAACCAGGGGTAACACTGGAGCTTTCTTT.

The J gene is TRBJ2-7, the V gene TRBV6-1; D gene unclear. The CDR3 runs 14 residues. V lost 6 bases, J lost 0 bases, and 12 bases lay in between. Germline CDR1 is MNHNS and CDR2 is SASEGT. The CDR3 is CASRPESLSYEQYF. The CDR3 DNA reads TGTGCCAGCAGACCGGAATCGCTCTCCTACGAGCAGTACTTC.

J is TRBJ1-1 and V is TRBV6-1; tentative D call: TRBD1 (6 bases). This CDR3 region has 13 residues. From germline, CDR1 is MNHNS and CDR2 SASEGT. Trimming left V 7 bases short and J 5 bases short, with 14 bases between. Written as DNA, the CDR3 is TGTGCCAGCAAGCCAGGGGTCAATACTGAAGCTTTCTTT. Translating it yields CASKPGVNTEAFF.

The chain is built from TRBV19 and TRBJ1-5; 7 bases map to TRBD1. The CDR3 loop spans 14 amino acids. The germline gives CDR1 LNHDA, CDR2 SQIVND (reference sequence). The ends lost 8 bases at V and 5 bases at J; junction bases unmatched: 9. CDR3: CASGSTGMHQPQHF. The CDR3 DNA reads as TGTGCCAGTGGTTCGACAGGGATGCATCAGCCCCAGCATTTT. The variable domain in full, with the rest retrieved from reference TRBV19 and TRBJ1-5, is DGGITQSPKYLFRKEGQNVTLSCEQNLNHDAMYWYRQDPGQGLRLIYYSQIVNDFQKGDIAEGYSVSREKKESFPLTVTSAQKNPTAFYLCASGSTGMHQPQHFGDGTRLSIL.

V gene TRBV19 combines with J gene TRBJ1-2; D perhaps matches TRBD1 (6 bases). Germline V gene sequence: CDR1 LNHDA, CDR2 SQIVND (reference sequence). CDR3 length: 14 residues. V gave up 0 bases and J gave up 7 bases, with 12 bases separating them. CDR3 amino acids: CASSIDNREGGYTF. CDR3 nucleotide sequence: TGTGCCAGTAGTATAGACAACAGGGAGGGTGGCTACACCTTC.

The genes are TRBV30 and TRBJ1-1; unclear D gene. Germline CDR1 reads GTSNPN; CDR2 reads SVGIG (reference sequence). V was cut by 6 bases and J by 1 base, with 6 bases left in between. The CDR3 length is 11 residues. The CDR3 bases are TGTGCCTGTCACCGGAACACTGAAGCTTTCTTT. Translating it yields CACHRNTEAFF.

This clonotype was observed once. The CDR3 sequence: CASSQKSPYRREDTEAFF. CDR3 bases: TGTGCCAGCAGCCAAAAATCGCCGTACAGGAGGGAGGACACTGAAGCTTTCTTT. V is TRBV4-2 and J is TRBJ1-1; weak D call: TRBD1 (5 bases). Germline assignment: CDR1 LGHNA and CDR2 YNFKEQ. CDR3 size: 18 residues. The V end lost 2 bases, the J end lost 3 bases, and 22 bases lay between the germline ends.

This clonotype came up many times. The V and J genes are TRBV12-3 or TRBV12-4 and TRBJ1-3; D is unresolved. This CDR3 has 14 amino acids. V was trimmed by 6 bases and J by 1 base, leaving 10 bases between them. The CDR3, as DNA: TGTGCCAGCAGCTTCGAATCGTCTGGAAACACCATATATTTT. Amino acids: CASSFESSGNTIYF.

This clonotype was observed once. The J gene is TRBJ1-1, the V gene TRBV5-1; D unresolved. The V end lost 4 bases, the J end lost 1 base, and 14 bases lay between the germline ends. This CDR3 has 15 amino acids. The V gene's germline CDR1 is SGHRS and CDR2 YFSETQ. CDR3 bases: TGCGCCAGCAGCCGCTTTTTGGGCTGGAACACTGAAGCTTTCTTT. Protein: CASSRFLGWNTEAFF.

This clonotype has more than one count but fewer than ten. The V gene is TRBV5-1, the J gene TRBJ2-3; D call uncertain. V was trimmed by 3 bases and J by 2 bases, leaving 13 bases between them. CDR3 size: 15 residues. Germline V gene lookup returns CDR1 SGHRS and CDR2 YFSETQ. The CDR3 DNA sequence: TGCGCCAGCAGCTACCGGGCCCGGGCCACAGATACGCAGTATTTT. As protein: CASSYRARATDTQYF.

The chain carries TRBV28 and TRBJ1-2; D ambiguous. The CDR3 extends over 10 amino acids. Germline V CDR1 and CDR2: MDHEN, SYDVKM. V gave up 8 bases and J gave up 3 bases, with 4 bases separating them. CDR3 region: CASQDYGYTF. The CDR3 DNA follows: TGTGCCAGCCAAGACTATGGCTACACCTTC.

This clonotype was seen at least ten times. The chain recombines TRBV20-1 with TRBJ2-7; the match to TRBD2 covers 9 bases. Germline V gene lookup returns CDR1 DFQATT and CDR2 SNEGSKA (reference sequence). The V segment lost 5 bases and the J segment 7 bases; nucleotides outside the gene matches: 18. This CDR3 comprises 16 residues. The CDR3 sequence: CSAGEERIAGVGEQYF. As DNA, the CDR3 is TGCAGTGCTGGCGAAGAGAGGATAGCGGGGGTTGGGGAGCAGTACTTC.